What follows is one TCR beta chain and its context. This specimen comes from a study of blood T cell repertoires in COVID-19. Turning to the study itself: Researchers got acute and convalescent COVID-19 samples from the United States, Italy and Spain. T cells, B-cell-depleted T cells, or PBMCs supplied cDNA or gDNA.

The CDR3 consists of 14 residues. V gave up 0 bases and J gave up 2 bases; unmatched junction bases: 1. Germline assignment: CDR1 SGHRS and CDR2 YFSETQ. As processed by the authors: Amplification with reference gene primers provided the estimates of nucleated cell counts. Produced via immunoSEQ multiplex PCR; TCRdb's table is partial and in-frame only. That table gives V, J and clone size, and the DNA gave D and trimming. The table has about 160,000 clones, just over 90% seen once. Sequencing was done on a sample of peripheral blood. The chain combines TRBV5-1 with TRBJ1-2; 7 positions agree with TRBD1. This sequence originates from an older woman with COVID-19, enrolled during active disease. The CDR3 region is CASSLAGQNYGYTF. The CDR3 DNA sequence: TGCGCCAGCAGCTTGGCGGGACAGAACTATGGCTACACCTTC.